Sequencing of this T cell receptor (beta chain) was carried out in a study of shared clonotypes between healthy human individuals. Generated by immunoSEQ multiplex PCR, the TCRdb table keeps only in-frame clones and is missing some. This table holds millions of clones, 85% to 95% found once. The TCR was taken from a man between 18 and 29 years old in good health. Some clones in this sample may be carry-over from other donors' samples. Sequencing was done on a sample of naive CD4+ T cells from PBMCs. The subset here: CD45RA+ positively selected.

CDR3 residues: CASSLDGGRFSGANVLTF. The CDR3 region has the DNA TGTGCCAGCAGCTTAGACGGCGGACGATTCTCTGGGGCCAACGTCCTGACTTTC. The rearrangement uses TRBV7-8 and TRBJ2-6, with D unresolved. The CDR3 contains 18 residues. From germline, CDR1 is SGHVS and CDR2 FQNEAQ. Trimming took 1 base from V and 0 from J, leaving 13 bases between them.